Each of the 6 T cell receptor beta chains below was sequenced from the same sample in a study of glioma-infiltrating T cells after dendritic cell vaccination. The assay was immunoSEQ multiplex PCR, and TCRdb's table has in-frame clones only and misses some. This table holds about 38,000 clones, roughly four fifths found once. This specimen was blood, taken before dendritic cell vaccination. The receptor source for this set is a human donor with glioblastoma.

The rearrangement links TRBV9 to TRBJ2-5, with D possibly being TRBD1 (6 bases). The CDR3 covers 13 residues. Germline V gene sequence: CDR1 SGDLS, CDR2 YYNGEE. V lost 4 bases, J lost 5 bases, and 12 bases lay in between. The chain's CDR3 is CASSKQGWETQYF. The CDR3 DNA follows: TGTGCCAGCAGCAAGCAGGGGTGGGAGACCCAGTACTTC.

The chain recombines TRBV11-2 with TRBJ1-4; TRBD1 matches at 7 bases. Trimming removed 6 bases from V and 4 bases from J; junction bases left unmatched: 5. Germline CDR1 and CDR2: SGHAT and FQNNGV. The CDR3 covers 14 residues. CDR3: CASRLTGNNEKLFF. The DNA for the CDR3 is TGTGCCAGCAGATTGACAGGGAATAATGAAAAACTGTTTTTT.

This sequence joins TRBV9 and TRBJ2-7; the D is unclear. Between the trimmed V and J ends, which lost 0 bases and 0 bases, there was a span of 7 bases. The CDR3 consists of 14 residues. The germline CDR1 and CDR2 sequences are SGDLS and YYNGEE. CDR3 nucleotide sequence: TGTGCCAGCAGCGTAGGGGCGAGCTCCTACGAGCAGTACTTC. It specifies CASSVGASSYEQYF. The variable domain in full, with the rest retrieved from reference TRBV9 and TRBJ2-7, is DSGVTQTPKHLITATGQRVTLRCSPRSGDLSVYWYQQSLDQGLQFLIQYYNGEERAKGNILERFSAQQFPDLHSELNLSSLELGDSALYFCASSVGASSYEQYFGPGTRLTVT.

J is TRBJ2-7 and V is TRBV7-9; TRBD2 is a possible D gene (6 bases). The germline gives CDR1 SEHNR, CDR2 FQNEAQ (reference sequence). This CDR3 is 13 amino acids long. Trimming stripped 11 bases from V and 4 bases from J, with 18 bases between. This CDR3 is CALSLRGGYEQYF. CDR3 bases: TGTGCCCTCAGTCTGCGGGGCGGTTACGAGCAGTACTTC.

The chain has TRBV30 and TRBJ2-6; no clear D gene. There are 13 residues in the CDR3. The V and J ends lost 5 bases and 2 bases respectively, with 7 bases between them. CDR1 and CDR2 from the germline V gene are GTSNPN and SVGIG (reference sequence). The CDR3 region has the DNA TGTGCCTGGCGTCTCGCTGGGGCCAACGTCCTGACTTTC. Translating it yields CAWRLAGANVLTF.

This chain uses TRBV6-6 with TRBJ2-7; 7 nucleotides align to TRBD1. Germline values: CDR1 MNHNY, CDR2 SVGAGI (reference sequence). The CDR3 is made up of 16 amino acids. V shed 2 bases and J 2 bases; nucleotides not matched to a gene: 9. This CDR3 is CASSYDTGALTYEQYF. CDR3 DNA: TGTGCCAGCAGTTACGACACAGGGGCCCTTACCTACGAGCAGTACTTC.